These T cell receptor beta chains were read from a single sample in a study of PD-L1 blockade in urothelial cancer. Using immunoSEQ multiplex PCR, the repertoire was profiled, and TCRdb retains in-frame clones only, with some absent. The top ten hold over 1.5% of the sample, which has approximately 39,000 clones, approximately 90% seen once. The starting material was PBMCs, obtained around atezolizumab (anti-PD-L1) treatment. The receptors were gathered from a man aged 60 to 69 with urothelial cancer. Both conserved end residues are part of each CDR3. D genes are given only for firm matches. Clone size is not always given. Where it is, it says once, few, many or a class for expanded clones.

>TRBV27|TRBJ2-5|17|TRBD2|-
TGTGCCAGCAGCTTAGGGACTAGCGGGATGCCAAGGGGGACCCAGTACTTC
CASSLGTSGMPRGTQYF
>TRBV5-1|TRBJ2-1|14|-|-
TGCGCCAGCAACCTAGCGTTCTCCTACAATGAGCAGTTCTTC
CASNLAFSYNEQFF
>TRBV27|TRBJ2-1|13|TRBD2|-
TGTGCCAGCAGTTCAGGACTAGGGAATGAGCAGTTCTTC
CASSSGLGNEQFF
>TRBV5-4|TRBJ2-5|13|TRBD1|-
TGTGCCAGCAGCCTGAAGGGGGCCGAGACCCAGTACTTC
CASSLKGAETQYF
>TRBV28|TRBJ2-6|16|TRBD2|-
TGTGCCAGCACCGCAGCTGCGGGAGCTGGGGCCAACGTCCTGACTTTC
CASTAAAGAGANVLTF
>TRBV18|TRBJ2-3|15|TRBD2|-
TGTGCCAGCTCCCGTCCGGGACTAGCCGCAGATACGCAGTATTTT
CASSRPGLAADTQYF
>TRBV6-5|TRBJ2-2|15|TRBD1|-
TGTGCCAGCACCCTGGACAGGAGGAACACCGGGGAGCTGTTTTTT
CASTLDRRNTGELFF
>TRBV7-3|TRBJ2-1|15|TRBD2|-
TGTGCCAGCACCATTAGCGGGGGGGCCTTCAATGAGCAGTTCTTC
CASTISGGAFNEQFF
>TRBV5-1|TRBJ1-6|18|TRBD1|-
TGCGCCAGCAGCTCAGGGACAGGCCGGAGCACCTATAATTCACCCCTCCACTTT
CASSSGTGRSTYNSPLHF
>TRBV28|TRBJ2-1|16|-|-
TGTGCCAGCAGTTTAACAGGGTCTAACTATTACAATGAGCAGTTCTTC
CASSLTGSNYYNEQFF
>TRBV28|TRBJ2-1|14|TRBD2|-
TGTGCATCTAGGCGGGGGGTAGCGTTAAATGAGCAGTTCTTC
CASRRGVALNEQFF
>TRBV28|TRBJ1-1|16|-|once
TGTGCCAGCAGTTCCCCTGGAGGCAGCATGAACACTGAAGCTTTCTTT
CASSSPGGSMNTEAFF
>TRBV2|TRBJ2-2|13|-|few
TGTGCCAGCAGTGTACTAGTGTCCGGGGAGCTGTTTTTT
CASSVLVSGELFF
>TRBV19|TRBJ1-4|14|-|-
TGTGCCAGCTCCACAGGGTTTGCTAATGAAAAACTGTTTTTT
CASSTGFANEKLFF
>TRBV9|TRBJ2-3|16|TRBD2|-
TGTGCCAGCAGCGCCACGAAGCGGGGAAGCACAGATACGCAGTATTTT
CASSATKRGSTDTQYF
>TRBV19|TRBJ2-1|17|TRBD2|-
TGTGCCAGTAGAGGACTAGCGGGAGGTAGCTCCTACAATGAGCAGTTCTTC
CASRGLAGGSSYNEQFF
>TRBV7-8|TRBJ2-6|13|-|-
TGTGCCAGCAGCTTAGGAGGGTCCAACGTCCTGACTTTC
CASSLGGSNVLTF
>TRBV5-1|TRBJ2-5|15|TRBD2|-
TGCGCCAGCAGCTTGCACGGGGAGAGCGGGGGGACCCAGTACTTC
CASSLHGESGGTQYF
>TRBV9|TRBJ2-2|14|-|-
TGTGCCAGCAGCGCTGAGACAGCAACCGGGGAGCTGTTTTTT
CASSAETATGELFF
>TRBV15|TRBJ2-7|15|-|-
TGTGCCACCAGCAGAGCTATACCAGGGGTCTACGAGCAGTACTTC
CATSRAIPGVYEQYF
>TRBV28|TRBJ1-2|14|TRBD1|-
TGTGCCAGCACTCCAGGGACAGGGCACTATGGCTACACCTTC
CASTPGTGHYGYTF
>TRBV4-2|TRBJ1-5|16|-|-
TGTGCCAGCAGCCAAGGGGGCAGCAATAGCAATCAGCCCCAGCATTTT
CASSQGGSNSNQPQHF
>TRBV4-1|TRBJ1-3|15|-|-
TGCGCCAGCAGTCCGACACCGGCCTCTGGAAACACCATATATTTT
CASSPTPASGNTIYF
>TRBV11-2|TRBJ2-7|13|-|-
TGTGCCAGCAGCTTAACCAGTTCCTACGAGCAGTACTTC
CASSLTSSYEQYF
>TRBV5-1|TRBJ1-2|15|-|-
TGCGCCAGCAGCCCCACAGGGTGGGGGAGAGATGGCTACACCTTC
CASSPTGWGRDGYTF
>TRBV9|TRBJ2-5|17|TRBD2|-
TGTGCCAGCAGCGCGGCCCTTGGGGCGGGAGAGGGTGAGACCCAGTACTTC
CASSAALGAGEGETQYF
>TRBV6-1|TRBJ2-7|10|-|-
TGTGCCAGCAGGCAGTACGAGCAGTACTTC
CASRQYEQYF
>TRBV10-3|TRBJ2-7|17|-|-
TGTGCCATCAGTGCTGGACTTATCGAGCGGAGCTCCTACGAGCAGTACTTC
CAISAGLIERSSYEQYF
>TRBV19|TRBJ1-1|13|-|-
TGTGCCAGTAGGGAAGGGGGAGGGACTGAAGCTTTCTTT
CASREGGGTEAFF
>TRBV27|TRBJ2-2|15|-|-
TGTGCCAGCAGGAACAGGGCTGCGAACACCGGGGAGCTGTTTTTT
CASRNRAANTGELFF
>TRBV9|TRBJ1-6|15|TRBD1|-
TGTGCCAGCAGCGTATTCGACAGGGGCGATTCACCCCTCCACTTT
CASSVFDRGDSPLHF
>TRBV6-5|TRBJ2-7|12|-|-
TGTGCCAGCAGGGACAGTCTTTACGAGCAGTACTTC
CASRDSLYEQYF
>TRBV6-1|TRBJ1-1|15|TRBD1|-
TGTGCCAGTCAGGACAGGGGGCTCGTCGACACTGAAGCTTTCTTT
CASQDRGLVDTEAFF
>TRBV28|TRBJ1-1|13|TRBD1|-
TGTGCCAGCGTTGACAGGGCCAACACTGAAGCTTTCTTT
CASVDRANTEAFF
>TRBV4-2|TRBJ2-7|15|-|-
TGTGCCAGCAGCCCAGGTAGGGGGACAATTCACGGGCAGTACTTC
CASSPGRGTIHGQYF
>TRBV18|TRBJ1-1|14|-|-
TGTGCCAGCTTACAGTCAACAGGGAACACTGAAGCTTTCTTT
CASLQSTGNTEAFF
>TRBV11-2|TRBJ1-3|17|-|few
TGTGCCAGCAGCTTTGATTGGGGCAGGGGTGCTGGAAACACCATATATTTT
CASSFDWGRGAGNTIYF
>TRBV29-1|TRBJ2-1|17|TRBD2|-
TGCAGCGTTGTCCCTCCGGGACTAGCGTCCTCTTACAATGAGCAGTTCTTC
CSVVPPGLASSYNEQFF
>TRBV10-2|TRBJ1-2|14|TRBD1|few
TGCGCCAGCACCCTGGACAGGCAGGGTAGAGGCTACACCTTC
CASTLDRQGRGYTF
>TRBV19|TRBJ2-7|17|-|-
TGTGCCAGTGGGGGGGGCCGGTGGCAGGTAGAAAACCACGAGCAGTACTTC
CASGGGRWQVENHEQYF
>TRBV27|TRBJ1-1|14|-|-
TGTGCCAGCAGTTTTACTGGGGAGGGCACTGAAGCTTTCTTT
CASSFTGEGTEAFF
>TRBV6-6|TRBJ1-1|16|TRBD1|-
TGTGCCAGCAGTTACTGGGGGACAGGGAAGGGCACTGAAGCTTTCTTT
CASSYWGTGKGTEAFF
>TRBV5-6|TRBJ2-7|14|-|-
TGTGCCAGCAGCCCAACAGGGTCCCGCTACGAGCAGTACTTC
CASSPTGSRYEQYF
>TRBV4-1|TRBJ1-5|14|-|-
TGCGCCAGCAGCCAAGATTCAAGACAGGAGCCCCAGCATTTT
CASSQDSRQEPQHF
>TRBV7-2|TRBJ2-5|14|TRBD2|-
TGTGCCAGCATCCGGACTAGCGGAGAAGAGACCCAGTACTTC
CASIRTSGEETQYF
>TRBV30|TRBJ1-1|14|-|-
TGTGCCTGGAGTGTGGGCTGGATGAACACTGAAGCTTTCTTT
CAWSVGWMNTEAFF
>TRBV19|TRBJ2-3|12|-|-
TGTGCCAGTAGTGACAGGAAGGGTACGCAGTATTTT
CASSDRKGTQYF
>TRBV19|TRBJ2-5|15|TRBD2|-
TGTGCCAGTAGCCCCGGGAGGGGACCTAGAGAGACCCAGTACTTC
CASSPGRGPRETQYF
>TRBV5-4|TRBJ2-1|15|-|-
TGTGCCAGCAGCTTGTCCGGGAAGGTCGGCAATGAGCAGTTCTTC
CASSLSGKVGNEQFF
>TRBV19|TRBJ2-1|13|-|-
TGTGCCAGTAGTGACGGGGGTCCCAATGAGCAGTTCTTC
CASSDGGPNEQFF
>TRBV4-1|TRBJ2-1|16|TRBD2|-
TGCGCCAGCAGCCAAGATAGTACTAGCGGGGCCCCCGTGCAGTTCTTC
CASSQDSTSGAPVQFF
>TRBV7-7|TRBJ2-3|16|TRBD2|-
TGTGCCAGCAGCTTAGGGGTAGCGGGGGGCACAGATACGCAGTATTTT
CASSLGVAGGTDTQYF
>TRBV7-3|TRBJ2-2|15|-|-
TGTGCCAGCAGCTTATTTCAGGCGGGAACCGGGGAGCTGTTTTTT
CASSLFQAGTGELFF
>TRBV9|TRBJ1-4|15|-|-
TGTGCCAGCAGCGTTGCATCAGCCCGGGATGAAAAACTGTTTTTT
CASSVASARDEKLFF
>TRBV2|TRBJ1-3|15|-|-
TGTGCCAGCAGTGAAGCGAGGTCGGGAGGAAACACCATATATTTT
CASSEARSGGNTIYF
>TRBV5-1|TRBJ2-3|15|TRBD2|-
TGCGCCAGCAGCGCCGGGACTAGCCCCCCAGATACGCAGTATTTT
CASSAGTSPPDTQYF
>TRBV18|TRBJ2-7|15|-|-
TGTGCCAGCTCACCGAAAAGGGGGGGAACCTACGAGCAGTACTTC
CASSPKRGGTYEQYF
>TRBV19|TRBJ1-2|15|TRBD1|-
TGTGCCAGTAGTGTCACAGGGGGTATTAACTATGGCTACACCTTC
CASSVTGGINYGYTF
>TRBV25-1|TRBJ2-5|12|-|-
TGTGCCAGTGTGTCGAGTATGGAGACCCAGTACTTC
CASVSSMETQYF